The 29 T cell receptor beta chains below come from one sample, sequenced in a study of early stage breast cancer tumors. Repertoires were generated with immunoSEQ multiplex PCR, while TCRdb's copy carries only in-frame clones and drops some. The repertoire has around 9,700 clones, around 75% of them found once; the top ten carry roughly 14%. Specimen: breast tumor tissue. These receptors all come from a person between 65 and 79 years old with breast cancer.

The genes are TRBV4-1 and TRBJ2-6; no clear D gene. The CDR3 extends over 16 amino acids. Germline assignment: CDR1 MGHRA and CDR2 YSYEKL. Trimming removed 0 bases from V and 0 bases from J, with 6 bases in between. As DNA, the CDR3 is TGCGCCAGCAGCCAAGATGGTAGCTCTGGGGCCAACGTCCTGACTTTC. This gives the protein CASSQDGSSGANVLTF.

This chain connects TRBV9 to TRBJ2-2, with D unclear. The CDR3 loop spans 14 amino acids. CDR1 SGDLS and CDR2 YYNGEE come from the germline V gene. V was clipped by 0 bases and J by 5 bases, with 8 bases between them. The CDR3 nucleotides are TGTGCCAGCAGCGTAGGGGTGGAGACCGGGGAGCTGTTTTTT. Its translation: CASSVGVETGELFF.

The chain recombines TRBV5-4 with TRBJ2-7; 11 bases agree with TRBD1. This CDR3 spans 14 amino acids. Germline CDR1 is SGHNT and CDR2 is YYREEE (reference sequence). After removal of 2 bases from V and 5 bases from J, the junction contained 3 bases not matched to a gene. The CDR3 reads CASSFRTGGDEQYF. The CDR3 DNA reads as TGTGCCAGCAGCTTTCGGACAGGGGGCGACGAGCAGTACTTC.

Here the CDR3 reads CASSPGGISNQPQHF. In nucleotides, the CDR3 is TGCGCCAGCAGTCCAGGGGGGATAAGCAATCAGCCCCAGCATTTT. This chain uses TRBV5-1 with TRBJ1-5; 7 bases fit TRBD1. The V gene end was trimmed by 5 bases and the J gene end by 1 base; junction bases not matched to a gene: 6. There are 15 residues in the CDR3. Germline CDR1 and CDR2: SGHRS and YFSETQ.

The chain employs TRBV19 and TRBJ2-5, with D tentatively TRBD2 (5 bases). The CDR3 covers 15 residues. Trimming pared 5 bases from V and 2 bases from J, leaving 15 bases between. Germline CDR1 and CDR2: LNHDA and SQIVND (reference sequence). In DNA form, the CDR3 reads TGTGCCAGTAGTGACGTAACGGGAATTCAAGAGACCCAGTACTTC. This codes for CASSDVTGIQETQYF.

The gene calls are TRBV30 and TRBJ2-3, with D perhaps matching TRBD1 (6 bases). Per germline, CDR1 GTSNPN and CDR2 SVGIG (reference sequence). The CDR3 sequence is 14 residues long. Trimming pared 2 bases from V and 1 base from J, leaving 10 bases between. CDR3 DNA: TGTGCCTGGAGTAGGGGGAGAGGCACAGATACGCAGTATTTT. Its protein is CAWSRGRGTDTQYF.

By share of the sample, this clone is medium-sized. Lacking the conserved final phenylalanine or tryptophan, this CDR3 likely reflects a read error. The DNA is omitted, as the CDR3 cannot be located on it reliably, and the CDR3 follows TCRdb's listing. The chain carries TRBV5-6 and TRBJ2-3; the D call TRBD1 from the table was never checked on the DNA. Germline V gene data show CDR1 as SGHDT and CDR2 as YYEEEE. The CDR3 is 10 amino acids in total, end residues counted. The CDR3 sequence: CASSLGQGAG.

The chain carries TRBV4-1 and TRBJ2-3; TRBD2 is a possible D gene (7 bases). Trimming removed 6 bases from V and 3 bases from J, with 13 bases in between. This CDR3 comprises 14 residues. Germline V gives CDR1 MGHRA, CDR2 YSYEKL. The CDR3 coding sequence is TGCGCCAGCAGTCCCAAGGGGGGGACAGATACGCAGTATTTT. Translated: CASSPKGGTDTQYF.

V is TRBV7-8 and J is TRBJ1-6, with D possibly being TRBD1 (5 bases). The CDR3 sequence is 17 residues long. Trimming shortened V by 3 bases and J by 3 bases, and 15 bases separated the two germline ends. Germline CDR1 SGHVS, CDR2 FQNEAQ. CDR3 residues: CASSFNTGGVYNSPLHF. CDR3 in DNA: TGTGCCAGCAGCTTTAACACGGGAGGGGTCTATAATTCACCCCTCCACTTT. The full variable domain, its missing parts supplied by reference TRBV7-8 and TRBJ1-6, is GAGVSQSPRYKVAKRGQDVALRCDPISGHVSLFWYQQALGQGPEFLTYFQNEAQLDKSGLPSDRFFAERPEGSVSTLKIQRTQQEDSAVYLCASSFNTGGVYNSPLHFGNGTRLTVT.

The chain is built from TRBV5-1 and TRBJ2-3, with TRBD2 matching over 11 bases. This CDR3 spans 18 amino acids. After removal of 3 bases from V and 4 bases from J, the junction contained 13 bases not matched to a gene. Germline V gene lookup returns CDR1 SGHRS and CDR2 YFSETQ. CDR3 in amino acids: CASSWGTSGPGRADTQYF. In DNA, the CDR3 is TGCGCCAGCAGCTGGGGGACTAGCGGTCCTGGACGGGCAGATACGCAGTATTTT.

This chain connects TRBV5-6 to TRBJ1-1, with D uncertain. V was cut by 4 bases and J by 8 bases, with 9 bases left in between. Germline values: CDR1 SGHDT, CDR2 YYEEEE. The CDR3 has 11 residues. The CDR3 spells CASSLGAEAFF. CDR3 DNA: TGTGCCAGCAGCCTGGGAGCGGAAGCTTTCTTT. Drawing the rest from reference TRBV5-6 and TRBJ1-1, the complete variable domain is DAGVTQSPTHLIKTRGQQVTLRCSPKSGHDTVSWYQQALGQGPQFIFQYYEEEERQRGNFPDRFSGHQFPNYSSELNVNALLLGDSALYLCASSLGAEAFFGQGTRLTVV.

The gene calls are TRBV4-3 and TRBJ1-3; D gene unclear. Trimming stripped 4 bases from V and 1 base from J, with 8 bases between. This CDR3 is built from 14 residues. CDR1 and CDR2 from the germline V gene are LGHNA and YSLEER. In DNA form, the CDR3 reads TGCGCCAGCAGCCCGGGGAGATCTGGAAACACCATATATTTT. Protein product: CASSPGRSGNTIYF.

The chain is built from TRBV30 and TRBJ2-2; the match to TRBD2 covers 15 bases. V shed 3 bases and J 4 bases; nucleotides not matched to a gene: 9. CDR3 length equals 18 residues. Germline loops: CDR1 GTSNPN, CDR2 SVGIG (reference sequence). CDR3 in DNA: TGTGCCTGGAGGGGACTAGCGGGAGGAATCTCGAGCACCGGGGAGCTGTTTTTT. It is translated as CAWRGLAGGISSTGELFF.

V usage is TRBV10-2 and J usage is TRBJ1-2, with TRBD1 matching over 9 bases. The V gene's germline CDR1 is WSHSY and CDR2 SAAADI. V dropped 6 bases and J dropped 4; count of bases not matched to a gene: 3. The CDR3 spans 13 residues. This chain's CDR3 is CASREQGAYGYTF. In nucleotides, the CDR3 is TGCGCCAGCAGGGAACAGGGGGCCTATGGCTACACCTTC.

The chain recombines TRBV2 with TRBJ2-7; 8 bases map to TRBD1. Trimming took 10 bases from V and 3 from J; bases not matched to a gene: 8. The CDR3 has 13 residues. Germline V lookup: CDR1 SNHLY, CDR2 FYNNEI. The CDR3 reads CAIMGDRSYEQYF. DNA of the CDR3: TGTGCCATCATGGGGGACAGGAGCTACGAGCAGTACTTC.

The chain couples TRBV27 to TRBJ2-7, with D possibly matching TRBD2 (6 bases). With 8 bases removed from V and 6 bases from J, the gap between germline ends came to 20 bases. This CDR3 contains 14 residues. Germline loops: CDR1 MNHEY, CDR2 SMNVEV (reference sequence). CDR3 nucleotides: TGTGCCAGCTCACCCCGCGGGACCGGCGCCGAGCAGTACTTC. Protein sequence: CASSPRGTGAEQYF.

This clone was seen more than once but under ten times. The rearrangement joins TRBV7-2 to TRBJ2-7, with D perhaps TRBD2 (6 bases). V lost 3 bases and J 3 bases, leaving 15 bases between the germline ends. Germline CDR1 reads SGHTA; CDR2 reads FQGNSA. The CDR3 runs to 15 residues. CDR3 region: CASSFDGGRVYEQYF. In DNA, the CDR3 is TGTGCCAGCAGCTTCGACGGGGGTCGGGTCTACGAGCAGTACTTC.

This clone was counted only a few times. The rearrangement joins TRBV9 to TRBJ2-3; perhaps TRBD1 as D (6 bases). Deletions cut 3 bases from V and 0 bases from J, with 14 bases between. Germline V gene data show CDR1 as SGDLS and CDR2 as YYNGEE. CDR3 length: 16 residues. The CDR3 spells CASSGQGLGSTDTQYF. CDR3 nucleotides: TGTGCCAGCAGCGGTCAGGGGTTGGGTAGCACAGATACGCAGTATTTT.

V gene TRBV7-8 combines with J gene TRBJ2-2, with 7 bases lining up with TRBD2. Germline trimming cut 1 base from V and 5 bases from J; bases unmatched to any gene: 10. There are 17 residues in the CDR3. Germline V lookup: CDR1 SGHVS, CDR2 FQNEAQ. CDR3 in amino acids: CASSLGLAGVGTGELFF. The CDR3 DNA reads TGTGCCAGCAGCTTAGGATTGGCGGGAGTTGGGACCGGGGAGCTGTTTTTT.

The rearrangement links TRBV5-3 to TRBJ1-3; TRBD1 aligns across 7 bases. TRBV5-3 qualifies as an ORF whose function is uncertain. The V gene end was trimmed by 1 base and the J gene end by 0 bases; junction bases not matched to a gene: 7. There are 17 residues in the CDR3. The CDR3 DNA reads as TGTGCCAGAAGCTTGAAGGGACAGTCCTCCTCTGGAAACACCATATATTTT. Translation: CARSLKGQSSSGNTIYF.

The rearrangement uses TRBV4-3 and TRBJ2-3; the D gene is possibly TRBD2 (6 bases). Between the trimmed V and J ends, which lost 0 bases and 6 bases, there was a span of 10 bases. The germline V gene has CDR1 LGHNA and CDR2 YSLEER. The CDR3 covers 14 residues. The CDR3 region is CASSQEIGRDTQYF. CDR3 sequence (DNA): TGCGCCAGCAGCCAAGAGATAGGGAGGGATACGCAGTATTTT.

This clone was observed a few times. The CDR3 loop reads CASQWAGNQPQHF. The CDR3 region has the DNA TGTGCCAGTCAGTGGGCAGGCAATCAGCCCCAGCATTTT. The V gene is TRBV19, the J gene TRBJ1-5; no clear D gene. The CDR3 covers 13 residues. V lost 8 bases, J lost 2 bases, and 10 bases lay in between. The germline gives CDR1 LNHDA, CDR2 SQIVND (reference sequence).

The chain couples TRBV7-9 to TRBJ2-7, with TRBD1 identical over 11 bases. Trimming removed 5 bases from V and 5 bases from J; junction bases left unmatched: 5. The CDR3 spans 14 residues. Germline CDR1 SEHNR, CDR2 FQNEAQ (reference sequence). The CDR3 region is CASSRTGGNNEQYF. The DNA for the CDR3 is TGTGCCAGCAGCCGGACAGGGGGCAATAACGAGCAGTACTTC.

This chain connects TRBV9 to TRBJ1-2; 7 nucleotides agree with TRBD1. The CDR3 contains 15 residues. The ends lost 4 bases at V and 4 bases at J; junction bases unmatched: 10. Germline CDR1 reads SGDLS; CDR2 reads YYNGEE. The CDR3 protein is CASSIEGAALYGYTF. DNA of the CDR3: TGTGCCAGCAGCATTGAGGGGGCGGCCCTCTATGGCTACACCTTC.

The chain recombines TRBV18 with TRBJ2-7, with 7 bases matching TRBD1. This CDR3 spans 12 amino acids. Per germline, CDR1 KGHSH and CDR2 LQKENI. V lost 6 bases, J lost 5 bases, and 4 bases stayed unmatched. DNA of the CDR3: TGTGCCAGCTCTCTAGACAGGGACGAGCAGTACTTC. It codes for CASSLDRDEQYF. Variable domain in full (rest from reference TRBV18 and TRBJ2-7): NAGVMQNPRHLVRRRGQEARLRCSPMKGHSHVYWYRQLPEEGLKFMVYLQKENIIDESGMPKERFSAEFPKEGPSILRIQQVVRGDSAAYFCASSLDRDEQYFGPGTRLTVT.

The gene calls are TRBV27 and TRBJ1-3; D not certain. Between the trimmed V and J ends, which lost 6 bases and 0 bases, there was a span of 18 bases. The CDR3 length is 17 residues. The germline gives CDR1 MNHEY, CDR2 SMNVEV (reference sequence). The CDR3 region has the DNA TGTGCCAGCAGATCTTTGCAGGCAGGCTACTCTGGAAACACCATATATTTT. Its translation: CASRSLQAGYSGNTIYF.

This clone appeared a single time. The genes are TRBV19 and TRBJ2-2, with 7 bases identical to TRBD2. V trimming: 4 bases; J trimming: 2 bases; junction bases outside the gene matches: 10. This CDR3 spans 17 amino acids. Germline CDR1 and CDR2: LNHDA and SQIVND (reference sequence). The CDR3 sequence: CASSRTTSAINTGELFF. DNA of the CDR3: TGTGCCAGTAGTAGAACAACTAGCGCGATTAACACCGGGGAGCTGTTTTTT.

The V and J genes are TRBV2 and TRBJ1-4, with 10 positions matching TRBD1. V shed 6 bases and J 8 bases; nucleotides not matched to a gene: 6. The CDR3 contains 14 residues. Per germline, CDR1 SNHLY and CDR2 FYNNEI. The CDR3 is CASRSDRGEEKLFF. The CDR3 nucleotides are TGTGCCAGCAGGTCGGACAGGGGGGAGGAAAAACTGTTTTTT.

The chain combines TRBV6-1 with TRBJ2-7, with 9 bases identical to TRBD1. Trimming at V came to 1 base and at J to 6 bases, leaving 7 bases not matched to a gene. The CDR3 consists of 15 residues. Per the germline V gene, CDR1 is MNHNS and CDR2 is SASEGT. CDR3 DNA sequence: TGTGCCAGCAGTGAAGTAACAGGGGGCTCATCCGAGCAGTACTTC. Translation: CASSEVTGGSSEQYF.